One and the same sample provided the 4 T cell receptor beta chains below, sequenced in a study of metastatic and nonmetastatic thyroid tumors. TCRdb reanalyzed the PCR reads via MiXCR. The sample lists nearly 35,000 clones, 17% occurring once. Every patient underwent thyroid surgery untreated. Sequenced input: blood. The receptors originated from a female donor with papillary thyroid cancer or a benign thyroid nodule (not recorded which). Some clones in this sample may be carry-over from other donors' samples.

The table lists this clone with many counts. This chain links TRBV19 with TRBJ1-4; tentatively, D is TRBD1 (5 bases). CDR3 length: 16 amino acids. Germline V CDR1 and CDR2: LNHDA, SQIVND (reference sequence). V shed 3 bases and J shed 3 bases, with 14 bases lying between them. The DNA for the CDR3 is TGTGCCAGTAGTATTTTCGGGACGCCGGCTAATGAAAAACTGTTTTTT. It codes for CASSIFGTPANEKLFF.

This clone was counted ten times or more. The chain joins TRBV6-4 to TRBJ2-1, with TRBD1 matching over 9 bases. Trimming removed 0 bases from V and 7 bases from J; junction bases left unmatched: 4. Germline V gene sequence: CDR1 MRHNA, CDR2 SNTAGT. This CDR3 region has 15 residues. The CDR3 loop is CASSDSETGGNEQFF. The CDR3 nucleotides are TGTGCCAGCAGTGACTCGGAGACAGGGGGTAATGAGCAGTTCTTC.

This clone was recorded at least ten times. CDR3 bases: TGTGCCAGCAGCTGGGACAGCGAGGTGCCTGAAGCTTTCTTT. Amino acid sequence: CASSWDSEVPEAFF. The chain combines TRBV7-9 with TRBJ1-1, with TRBD1 matching over 7 bases. Germline V gene lookup returns CDR1 SEHNR and CDR2 FQNEAQ (reference sequence). With V trimmed by 4 bases and J by 6 bases, 8 bases remained unmatched. The CDR3 spans 14 residues.

This clone has a count of ten or more. The chain employs TRBV12-3 or TRBV12-4 and TRBJ2-2, with a weak D call TRBD2 (7 bases). The CDR3 covers 17 residues. The germline V and J ends were trimmed by 7 bases and 2 bases, with 20 bases remaining between them. Here the CDR3 DNA reads TGTGCCAGCAACACCCAAGGGGGGAGGGGCAACACCGGGGAGCTGTTTTTT. Its protein product is CASNTQGGRGNTGELFF.